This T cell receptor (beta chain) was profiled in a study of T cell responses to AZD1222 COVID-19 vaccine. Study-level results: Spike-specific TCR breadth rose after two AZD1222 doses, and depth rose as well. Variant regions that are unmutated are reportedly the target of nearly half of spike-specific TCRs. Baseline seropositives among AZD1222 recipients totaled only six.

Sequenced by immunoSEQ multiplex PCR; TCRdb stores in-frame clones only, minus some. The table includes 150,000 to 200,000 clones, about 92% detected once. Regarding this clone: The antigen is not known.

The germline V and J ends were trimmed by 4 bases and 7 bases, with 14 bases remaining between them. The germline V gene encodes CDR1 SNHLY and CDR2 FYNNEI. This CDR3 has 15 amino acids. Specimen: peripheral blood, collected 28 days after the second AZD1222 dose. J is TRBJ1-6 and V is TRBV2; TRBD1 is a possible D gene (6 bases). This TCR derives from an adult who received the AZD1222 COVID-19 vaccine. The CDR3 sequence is CASSGGRRLNSPLHF. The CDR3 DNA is TGTGCCAGCAGTGGGGGGCGGAGGTTGAATTCACCCCTCCACTTT.